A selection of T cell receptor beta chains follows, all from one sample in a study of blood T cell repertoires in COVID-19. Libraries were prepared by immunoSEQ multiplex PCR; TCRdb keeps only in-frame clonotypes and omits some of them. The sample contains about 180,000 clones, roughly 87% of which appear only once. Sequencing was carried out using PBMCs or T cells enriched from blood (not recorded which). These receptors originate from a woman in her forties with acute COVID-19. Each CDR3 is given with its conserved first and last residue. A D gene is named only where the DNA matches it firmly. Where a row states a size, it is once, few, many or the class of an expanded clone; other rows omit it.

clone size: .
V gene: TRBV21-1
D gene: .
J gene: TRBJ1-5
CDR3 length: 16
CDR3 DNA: TGTGCCAGCAGCAAGTACCGGGACAGGGCCAATCAGCCCCAGCATTTT
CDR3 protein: CASSKYRDRANQPQHF

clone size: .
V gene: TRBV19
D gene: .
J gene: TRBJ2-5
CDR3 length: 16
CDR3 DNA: TGTGCCAGTAGTCCCCGACTAGCAGGGGTTCTCGGGACCCAGTACTTC
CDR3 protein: CASSPRLAGVLGTQYF

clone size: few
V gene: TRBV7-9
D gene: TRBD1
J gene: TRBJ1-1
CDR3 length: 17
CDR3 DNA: TGTGCCAGCAGCCCTGGACATGGGACAGGGTATCACACTGAAGCTTTCTTT
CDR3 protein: CASSPGHGTGYHTEAFF

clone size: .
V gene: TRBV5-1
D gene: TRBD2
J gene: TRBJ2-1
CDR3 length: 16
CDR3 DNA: TGCGCCAGCAGCTTACGACATAGCGGGCTGAACAATGAGCAGTTCTTC
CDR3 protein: CASSLRHSGLNNEQFF

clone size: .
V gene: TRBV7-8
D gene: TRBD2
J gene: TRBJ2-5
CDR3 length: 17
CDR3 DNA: TGTGCCAGCAGAGAGGGACTAGCGGCAAGAAAAGGGAAGACCCAGTACTTC
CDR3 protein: CASREGLAARKGKTQYF

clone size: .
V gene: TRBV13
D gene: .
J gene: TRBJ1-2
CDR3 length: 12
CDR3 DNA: TGTGCCAGCAGCTTAGGGGCCCAGGGCTACACCTTC
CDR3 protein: CASSLGAQGYTF

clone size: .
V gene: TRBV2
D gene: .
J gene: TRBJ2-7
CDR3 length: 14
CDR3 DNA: TGTGCCAGCAAGGTAGGGGGGGTAGAAGGGGAGCAGTACTTC
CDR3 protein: CASKVGGVEGEQYF

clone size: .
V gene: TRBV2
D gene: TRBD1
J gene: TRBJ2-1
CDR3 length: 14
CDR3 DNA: TGTGCCAGCCAAACCGGGACAGGCAGTCCTGAGCAGTTCTTC
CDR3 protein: CASQTGTGSPEQFF

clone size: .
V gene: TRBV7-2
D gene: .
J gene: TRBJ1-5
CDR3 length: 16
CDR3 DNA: TGTGCCAGCAGCTTAGCCGCGACACGAGCAAGGCAGCCCCAGCATTTT
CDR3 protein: CASSLAATRARQPQHF

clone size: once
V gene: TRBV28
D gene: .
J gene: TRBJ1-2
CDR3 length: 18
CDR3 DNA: TGTGCCAGCAGTTTACTCAGGGTATACGGTACCTCTAACTATGGCTACACCTTC
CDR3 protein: CASSLLRVYGTSNYGYTF

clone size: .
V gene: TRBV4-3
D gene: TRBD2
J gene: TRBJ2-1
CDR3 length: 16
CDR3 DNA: TGCGCCAGCAGCCCTCCCGGACTAGCGGGAGGAAATGAGCAGTTCTTC
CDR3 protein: CASSPPGLAGGNEQFF

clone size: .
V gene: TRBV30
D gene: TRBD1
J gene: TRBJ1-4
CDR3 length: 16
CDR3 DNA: TGTGCCTGGTTACCGGGACAGGCTACAACTAATGAAAAACTGTTTTTT
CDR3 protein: CAWLPGQATTNEKLFF

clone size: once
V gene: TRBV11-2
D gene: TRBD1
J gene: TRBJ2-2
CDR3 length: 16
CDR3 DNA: TGTGCCAGCAGCTTGGGGACAGGGGGCTTCGAGGGGGAGCTGTTTTTT
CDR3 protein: CASSLGTGGFEGELFF

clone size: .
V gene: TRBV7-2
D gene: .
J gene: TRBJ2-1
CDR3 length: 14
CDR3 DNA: TGTGCCAGCAGCTATAATGTACAGGACAATGAGCAGTTCTTC
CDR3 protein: CASSYNVQDNEQFF

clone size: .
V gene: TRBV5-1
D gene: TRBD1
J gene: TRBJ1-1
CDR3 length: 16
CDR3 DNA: TGCGCCAGCAGCTTGGGGGCAGGGGGCGCGATCACTGAAGCTTTCTTT
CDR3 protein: CASSLGAGGAITEAFF

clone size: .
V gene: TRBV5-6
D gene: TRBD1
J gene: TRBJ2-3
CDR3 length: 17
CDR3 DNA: TGTGCCAGCAGCTTCCTTACTGTGACAGGGGGATCAGATACGCAGTATTTT
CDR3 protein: CASSFLTVTGGSDTQYF

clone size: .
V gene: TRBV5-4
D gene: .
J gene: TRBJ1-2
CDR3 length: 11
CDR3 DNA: TGTGCCAGCAGCAGCATGAATGGCTACACCTTC
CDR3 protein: CASSSMNGYTF

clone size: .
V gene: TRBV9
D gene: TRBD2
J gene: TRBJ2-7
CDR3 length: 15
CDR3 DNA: TGTGCCAGCAGCCCTCGGACTAGCGGGTTAGACGAGCAGTACTTC
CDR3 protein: CASSPRTSGLDEQYF

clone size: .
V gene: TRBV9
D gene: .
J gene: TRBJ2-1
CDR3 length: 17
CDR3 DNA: TGTGCCAGCAGCGTAGATGGGAGGACTTACAATTACAATGAGCAGTTCTTC
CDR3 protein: CASSVDGRTYNYNEQFF

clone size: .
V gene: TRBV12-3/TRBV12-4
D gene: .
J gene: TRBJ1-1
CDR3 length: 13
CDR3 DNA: TGTGCCAGCAGTTTCGGAGGGAACACTGAAGCTTTCTTT
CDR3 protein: CASSFGGNTEAFF

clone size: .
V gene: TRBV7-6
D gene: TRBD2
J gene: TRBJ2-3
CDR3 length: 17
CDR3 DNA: TGTGCCAGCAGCTCTCGACCTAGCGGGGGACTCACAGATACGCAGTATTTT
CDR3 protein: CASSSRPSGGLTDTQYF

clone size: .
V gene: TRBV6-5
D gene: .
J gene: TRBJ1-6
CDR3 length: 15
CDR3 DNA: TGTGCCAGCAGTCCCCCCGTCGGGAATAATTCACCCCTCCACTTT
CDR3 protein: CASSPPVGNNSPLHF

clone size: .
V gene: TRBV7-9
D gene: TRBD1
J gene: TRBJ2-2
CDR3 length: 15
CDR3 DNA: TGTGCCAGCAGCTTATGGACAGGGGGCACCGGGGAGCTGTTTTTT
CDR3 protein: CASSLWTGGTGELFF

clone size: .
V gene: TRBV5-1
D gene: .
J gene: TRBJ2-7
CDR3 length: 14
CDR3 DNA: TGCGCCAGCAGCCCAGGATCCGGCTTGAACGAGCAGTACTTC
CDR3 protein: CASSPGSGLNEQYF

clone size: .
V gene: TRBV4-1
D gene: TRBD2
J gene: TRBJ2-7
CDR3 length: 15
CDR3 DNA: TGCGCCAGCAGCCCACAAAGCGGGAGATCCTACGAGCAGTACTTC
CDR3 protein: CASSPQSGRSYEQYF

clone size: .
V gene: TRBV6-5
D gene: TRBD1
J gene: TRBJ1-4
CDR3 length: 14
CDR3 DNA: TGTGCCAGCAGACGAACAGGGGGAGAGGTAAAACTGTTTTTT
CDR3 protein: CASRRTGGEVKLFF

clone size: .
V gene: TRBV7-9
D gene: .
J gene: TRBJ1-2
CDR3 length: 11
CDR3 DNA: TGTGCCAGCAGCTCGGCGAGGGGCTACACCTTC
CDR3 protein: CASSSARGYTF

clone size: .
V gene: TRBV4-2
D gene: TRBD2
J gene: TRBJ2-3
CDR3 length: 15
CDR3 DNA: TGTGCCAGCAGCCAAGAGGCGGGGGGGTCAGATACGCAGTATTTT
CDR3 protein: CASSQEAGGSDTQYF

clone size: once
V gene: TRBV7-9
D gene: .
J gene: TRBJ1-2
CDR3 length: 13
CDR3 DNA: TGTGCCAGCAGCCTCCTCGGGGGGGCGGACTACACCTTC
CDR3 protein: CASSLLGGADYTF

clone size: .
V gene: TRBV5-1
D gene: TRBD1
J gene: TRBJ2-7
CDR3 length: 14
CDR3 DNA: TGCGCCAGCAGCTCAGGACAGGGGGACTACGAGCAGTACTTC
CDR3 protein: CASSSGQGDYEQYF

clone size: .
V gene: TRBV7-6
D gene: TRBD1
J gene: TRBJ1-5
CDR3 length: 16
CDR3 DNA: TGTGCCAGCAGCTTCGGAACCCCGGGACAGGGGCAGCCCCAGCATTTT
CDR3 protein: CASSFGTPGQGQPQHF

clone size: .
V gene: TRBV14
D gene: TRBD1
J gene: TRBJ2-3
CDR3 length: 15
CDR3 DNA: TGTGCCAGCAGCCGGGACAGGGGGCAGTTAGATACGCAGTATTTT
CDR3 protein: CASSRDRGQLDTQYF